The rows below give T cell receptor beta chains drawn from one sample of a study of response to subunit inactivated influenza vaccine. Each CDR3 protein is one row after TCRdb ran MiXCR on the RT-PCR reads. The data contain approximately 520,000 distinct CDR3 sequences, less than 30% of them seen just once; the ten biggest clones take up less than 2.5%. The sequencing used CD4+ T cells sorted from PBMCs, collected roughly 5 days after vaccination. The receptors come from a man aged 45-65 years who received an inactivated influenza vaccine. The conserved cysteine and the conserved F or W are not part of the CDR3 here.

v_gene,j_gene,CDR3aa
TRBV6-1,TRBJ2-3,ASTGRAADTQY
TRBV11-2,TRBJ1-1,ASSLPRQDNTEAF
TRBV10-3,TRBJ2-1,AISESRREEFNEQF
TRBV7-3,TRBJ2-2,ASSLGLYNTGELF
TRBV11-2,TRBJ2-1,ASSQPGLAGYNEQF
TRBV5-1,TRBJ2-3,ASSLERSTDTQY
TRBV7-2,TRBJ2-7,ASSLTGLDTYEQY
TRBV7-8,TRBJ2-5,ASVAVGTAGETQY
TRBV7-2,TRBJ1-4,ASSGRAREKLF
TRBV29-1,TRBJ2-3,SVGAGTSPGAQY
TRBV4-1,TRBJ2-6,ASRLFAGTGGSGANVLT
TRBV7-2,TRBJ2-5,ASSSVIQETQY
TRBV18,TRBJ2-1,ASSPPAAHNNEQF
TRBV7-9,TRBJ2-7,ASSLQTGTASEEQY
TRBV20-1,TRBJ1-4,SASLSPTEKLF
TRBV9,TRBJ1-6,ASSVDGSAAHSPLH
TRBV2,TRBJ1-5,ASSKTGSGAGNQPQH
TRBV7-8,TRBJ2-5,ASSPPVRGGETQY
TRBV7-9,TRBJ2-7,ASSFKTEQY
TRBV5-1,TRBJ2-3,ASSEGGGDTQY
TRBV7-6,TRBJ2-1,ASSLGLASRGYEQF
TRBV3-1,TRBJ2-1,ASSPYSGNPPHEQF